A single sample is the source of the 15 T cell receptor beta chains below, sequenced in a study of shared clonotypes between healthy human individuals. Here immunoSEQ multiplex PCR was the method, and the copy in TCRdb shows in-frame clones only, minus some. The sample lists 2 million to 2.5 million clones; around 95% were seen once. The specimen was naive CD4+ T cells sorted from blood. The subset: CD45RA+ positively selected. These receptors all stem from a man aged 18 to 29 in good health.

The chain carries TRBV4-3 and TRBJ1-3; D unresolved. V lost 1 base, J lost 0 bases, and 13 bases lay in between. Germline V gene sequence: CDR1 LGHNA, CDR2 YSLEER. This CDR3 region has 17 residues. CDR3 region: CASSQVRGGSSGNTIYF. In nucleotides, the CDR3 is TGCGCCAGCAGCCAAGTCCGCGGAGGGAGCTCTGGAAACACCATATATTTT.

This chain joins TRBV7-3 and TRBJ2-7; 7 bases align to TRBD2. The V gene end was trimmed by 2 bases and the J gene end by 3 bases; junction bases not matched to a gene: 1. The CDR3 length is 13 residues. CDR1 SGHTA and CDR2 FQGTGA come from the germline V gene. This chain's CDR3 is CASSLSSGYEQYF. CDR3 DNA: TGTGCCAGCAGCTTATCTAGCGGCTACGAGCAGTACTTC.

The chain employs TRBV29-1 and TRBJ2-5; 7 bases match TRBD2. This CDR3 region has 14 residues. Looked up from germline, CDR1 is SQVTM and CDR2 is ANQGSEA. The ends lost 2 bases at V and 5 bases at J; junction bases unmatched: 8. Written as DNA, the CDR3 is TGCAGCGTTGAAAGGGCGGGGGAGGAGGAGACCCAGTACTTC. Translated: CSVERAGEEETQYF.

The chain links TRBV6-4 to TRBJ1-2; D might be TRBD1 (5 bases). This CDR3 contains 15 residues. Deletions cut 7 bases from V and 2 bases from J, with 17 bases between. Germline V gene data show CDR1 as MRHNA and CDR2 as SNTAGT. CDR3 loop: CASTKGAAMNYGYTF. The CDR3 nucleotides are TGTGCCAGCACCAAAGGGGCAGCTATGAACTATGGCTACACCTTC.

V usage is TRBV5-4 and J usage is TRBJ2-1; 8 bases match TRBD2. Germline V CDR1 and CDR2: SGHNT, YYREEE (reference sequence). The CDR3 has 17 residues. Losses at the gene ends were 0 bases for V and 7 bases for J; bases not matched to a gene: 12. The CDR3 here is CASSLGSGTGKWNEQFF. In DNA, the CDR3 is TGTGCCAGCAGCTTGGGTAGCGGGACGGGTAAGTGGAATGAGCAGTTCTTC.

V and J are TRBV2 and TRBJ2-1; D is uncertain. This CDR3 has 15 amino acids. The V end lost 3 bases, the J end lost 5 bases, and 14 bases lay between the germline ends. Germline loops: CDR1 SNHLY, CDR2 FYNNEI. CDR3 coding DNA: TGTGCCAGCAGTGAGGCAGGAAGACCGAACAATGAGCAGTTCTTC. Residues: CASSEAGRPNNEQFF.

The V gene is TRBV28, the J gene TRBJ2-1; D gene unclear. This CDR3 is 15 amino acids long. The germline gives CDR1 MDHEN, CDR2 SYDVKM. Trimming left V 3 bases short and J 0 bases short, with 9 bases between. The CDR3, as DNA: TGTGCCAGCAGTTTTTCCACCAACTCCTACAATGAGCAGTTCTTC. Protein: CASSFSTNSYNEQFF.

The chain couples TRBV6-1 to TRBJ1-4; 7 bases map to TRBD1. The V segment lost 8 bases and the J segment 6 bases; nucleotides outside the gene matches: 6. CDR1 is MNHNS and CDR2 is SASEGT in the germline V gene. The CDR3 sequence is 13 residues long. The CDR3 DNA reads TGTGCCAGCTTCGACAGGGCCTATGAAAAACTGTTTTTT. Amino acids: CASFDRAYEKLFF.

This clone has more than one count but fewer than ten. The rearrangement links TRBV15 to TRBJ2-1; 10 positions match TRBD1. The CDR3 contains 13 residues. V was clipped by 5 bases and J by 12 bases; unmatched bases: 7. CDR1 is LNHNV and CDR2 is YYDKDF in the germline V gene (reference sequence). CDR3 loop: CATSSEGTGVQFF. DNA for the CDR3: TGTGCCACCAGCTCCGAGGGGACAGGGGTGCAGTTCTTC.

This chain uses TRBV5-4 with TRBJ2-2, with 8 bases that match TRBD1. Trimming cost V 9 bases and J 3 bases; bases outside gene matches: 7. The germline V gene encodes CDR1 SGHNT and CDR2 YYREEE (reference sequence). There are 14 residues in the CDR3. The CDR3 loop is CANSGGRDTGELFF. The CDR3, as DNA: TGTGCCAATTCAGGGGGCAGAGACACCGGGGAGCTGTTTTTT.

This clone was observed a single time. V usage is TRBV7-2 and J usage is TRBJ2-1; 7 nucleotides line up with TRBD1. CDR1 and CDR2 from the germline V gene are SGHTA and FQGNSA. The CDR3 is 14 residues long. With V trimmed by 2 bases and J by 6 bases, 4 bases remained unmatched. The CDR3 is CASSLSGQVNEQFF. The CDR3 region has the DNA TGTGCCAGCAGCTTATCTGGACAGGTCAATGAGCAGTTCTTC.

This chain uses TRBV7-2 with TRBJ2-7, with D possibly being TRBD1 or TRBD2 (5 bases each). Trimming shortened V by 7 bases and J by 5 bases, and 12 bases separated the two germline ends. This CDR3 has 12 residues. Germline V CDR1 and CDR2: SGHTA, FQGNSA. The CDR3 region has the DNA TGTGCCAGCATGGGGACCGGCCACGAGCAGTACTTC. Protein: CASMGTGHEQYF.

For this clone: This specimen includes other DNA sequences encoding the same CDR3. The V gene is TRBV30, the J gene TRBJ2-7; TRBD2 might be the D (5 bases). Germline V lookup: CDR1 GTSNPN, CDR2 SVGIG (reference sequence). V lost 5 bases and J 3 bases, leaving 8 bases between the germline ends. The CDR3 runs to 11 residues. CDR3 residues: CAWSGNYEQYF. The CDR3 DNA reads as TGTGCCTGGTCGGGGAACTACGAGCAGTACTTC. Full variable domain (rest looked up from reference TRBV30 and TRBJ2-7): SQTIHQWPATLVQPVGSPLSLECTVEGTSNPNLYWYRQAAGRGLQLLFYSVGIGQISSEVPQNLSASRPQDRQFILSSKKLLLSDSGFYLCAWSGNYEQYFGPGTRLTVT.

J is TRBJ2-7 and V is TRBV29-1; TRBD2 matches 7 bases. V lost 5 bases, J lost 3 bases, and 7 bases stayed unmatched. CDR3 size: 13 residues. CDR1 is SQVTM, CDR2 ANQGSEA, per germline. CDR3 sequence reads: CSVTQSGGYEQYF. As DNA, the CDR3 is TGCAGCGTTACCCAGTCGGGGGGCTACGAGCAGTACTTC.

The chain links TRBV5-8 to TRBJ1-6; TRBD1 matches 8 bases. The V gene end was trimmed by 1 base and the J gene end by 9 bases; junction bases not matched to a gene: 6. Germline V gene data show CDR1 as SGHTS and CDR2 as YDEGEE. The CDR3 has 15 amino acids. CDR3: CASSLLGQGVSPLHF. The CDR3 DNA follows: TGTGCCAGCAGCTTGCTCGGACAGGGAGTTTCACCCCTCCACTTT.